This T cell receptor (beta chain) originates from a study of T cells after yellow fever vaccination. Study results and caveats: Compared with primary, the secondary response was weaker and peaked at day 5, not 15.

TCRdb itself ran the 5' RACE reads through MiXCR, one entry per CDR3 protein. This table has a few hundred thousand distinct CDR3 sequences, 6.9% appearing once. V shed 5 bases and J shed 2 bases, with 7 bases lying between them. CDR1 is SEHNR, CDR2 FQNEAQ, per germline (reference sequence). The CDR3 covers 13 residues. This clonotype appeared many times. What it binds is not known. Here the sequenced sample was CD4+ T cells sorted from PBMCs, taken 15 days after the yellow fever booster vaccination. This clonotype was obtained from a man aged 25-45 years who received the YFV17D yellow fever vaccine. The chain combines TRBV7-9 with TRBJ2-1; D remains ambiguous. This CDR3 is CASSLTPYNEQFF. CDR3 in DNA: TGTGCCAGCAGCCTTACCCCCTACAATGAGCAGTTCTTC.